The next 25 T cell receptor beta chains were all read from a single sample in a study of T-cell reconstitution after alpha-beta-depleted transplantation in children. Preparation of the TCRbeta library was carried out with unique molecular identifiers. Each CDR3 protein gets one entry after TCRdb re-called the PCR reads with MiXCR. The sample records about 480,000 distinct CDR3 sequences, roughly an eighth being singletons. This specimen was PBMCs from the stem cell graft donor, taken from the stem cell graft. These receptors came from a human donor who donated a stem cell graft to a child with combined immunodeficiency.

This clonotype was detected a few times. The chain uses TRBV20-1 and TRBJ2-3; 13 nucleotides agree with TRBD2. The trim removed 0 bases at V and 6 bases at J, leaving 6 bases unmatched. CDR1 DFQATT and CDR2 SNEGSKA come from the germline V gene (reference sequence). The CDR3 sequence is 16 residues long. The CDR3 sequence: CSARDLGLAGVDTQYF. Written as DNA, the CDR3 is TGCAGTGCTAGAGATCTAGGACTAGCGGGAGTTGATACGCAGTATTTT.

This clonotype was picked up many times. The CDR3 spells CASSYGTSGRNEQFF. The CDR3 DNA is TGTGCCAGCAGTTACGGTACTAGCGGGAGGAATGAGCAGTTCTTC. The chain uses TRBV6-5 and TRBJ2-1; TRBD2 matches at 12 bases. Germline V gene lookup returns CDR1 MNHEY and CDR2 SVGAGI. The CDR3 covers 15 residues. V dropped 2 bases and J dropped 7; count of bases not matched to a gene: 3.

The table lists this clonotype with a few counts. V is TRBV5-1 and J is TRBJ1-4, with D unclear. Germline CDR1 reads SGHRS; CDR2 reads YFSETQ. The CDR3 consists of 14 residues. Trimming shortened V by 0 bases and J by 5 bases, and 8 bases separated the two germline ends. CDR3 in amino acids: CASSLGQSNEKLFF. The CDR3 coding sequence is TGCGCCAGCAGCTTGGGGCAGTCGAATGAAAAACTGTTTTTT.

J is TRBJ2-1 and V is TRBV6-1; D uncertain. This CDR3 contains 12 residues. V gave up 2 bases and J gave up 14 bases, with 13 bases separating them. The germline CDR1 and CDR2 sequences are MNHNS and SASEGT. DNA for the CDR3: TGTGCCAGCAGTGAAATGGACCGTACGAAGTTCTTC. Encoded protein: CASSEMDRTKFF.

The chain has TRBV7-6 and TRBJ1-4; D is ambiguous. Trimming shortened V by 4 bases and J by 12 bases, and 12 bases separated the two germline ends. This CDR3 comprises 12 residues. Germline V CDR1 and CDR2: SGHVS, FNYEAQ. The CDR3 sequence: CASSSTISELFF. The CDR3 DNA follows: TGTGCCAGCAGCTCTACAATTTCGGAACTGTTTTTT.

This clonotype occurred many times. The CDR3 spells CATVGGSTDTQYF. CDR3 sequence (DNA): TGTGCCACCGTGGGCGGGAGCACAGATACGCAGTATTTT. The chain employs TRBV10-3 and TRBJ2-3, with a tentative D call TRBD2 (5 bases). The CDR3 sequence is 13 residues long. Trimming left V 10 bases short and J 0 bases short, with 11 bases between. Per the germline V gene, CDR1 is ENHRY and CDR2 is SYGVKD.

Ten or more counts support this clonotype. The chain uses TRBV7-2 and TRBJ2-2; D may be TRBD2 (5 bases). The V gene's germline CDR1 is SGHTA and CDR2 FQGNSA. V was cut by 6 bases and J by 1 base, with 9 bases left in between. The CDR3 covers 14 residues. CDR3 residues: CASSLGRNTGELFF. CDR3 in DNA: TGTGCCAGCAGTTTGGGGAGGAACACCGGGGAGCTGTTTTTT.

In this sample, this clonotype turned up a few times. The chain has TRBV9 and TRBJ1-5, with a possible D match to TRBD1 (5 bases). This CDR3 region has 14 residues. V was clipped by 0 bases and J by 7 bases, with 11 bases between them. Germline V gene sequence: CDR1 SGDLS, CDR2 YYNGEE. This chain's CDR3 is CASSVGGNGQPQHF. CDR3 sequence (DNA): TGTGCCAGCAGCGTAGGGGGGAACGGGCAGCCCCAGCATTTT.

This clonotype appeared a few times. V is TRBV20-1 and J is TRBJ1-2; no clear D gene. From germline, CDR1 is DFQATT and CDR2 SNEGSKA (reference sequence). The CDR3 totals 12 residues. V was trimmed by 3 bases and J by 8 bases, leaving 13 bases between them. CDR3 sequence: CSASTPYGGYTF. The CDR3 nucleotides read TGCAGTGCTAGCACCCCCTATGGGGGCTACACCTTC.

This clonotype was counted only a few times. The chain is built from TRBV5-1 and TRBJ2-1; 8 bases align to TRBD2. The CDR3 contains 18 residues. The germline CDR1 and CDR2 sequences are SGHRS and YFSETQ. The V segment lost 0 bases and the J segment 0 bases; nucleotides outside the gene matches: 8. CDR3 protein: CASSLGSGNNPSYNEQFF. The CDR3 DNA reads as TGCGCCAGCAGCTTGGGTAGCGGGAATAATCCCTCCTACAATGAGCAGTTCTTC.

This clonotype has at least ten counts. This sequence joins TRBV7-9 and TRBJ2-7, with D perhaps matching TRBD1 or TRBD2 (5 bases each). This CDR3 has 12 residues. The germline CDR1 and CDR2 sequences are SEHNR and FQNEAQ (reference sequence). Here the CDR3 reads CASRGRSYEQYF. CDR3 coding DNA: TGTGCAAGCCGGGGACGCTCCTACGAGCAGTACTTC.

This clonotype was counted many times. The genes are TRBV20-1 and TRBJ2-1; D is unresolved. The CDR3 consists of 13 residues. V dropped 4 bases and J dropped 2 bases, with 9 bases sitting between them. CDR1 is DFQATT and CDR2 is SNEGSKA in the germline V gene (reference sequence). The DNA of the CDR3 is TGCAGTGCTATAAGCTCTGCCTACAATGAGCAGTTCTTC. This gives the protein CSAISSAYNEQFF.

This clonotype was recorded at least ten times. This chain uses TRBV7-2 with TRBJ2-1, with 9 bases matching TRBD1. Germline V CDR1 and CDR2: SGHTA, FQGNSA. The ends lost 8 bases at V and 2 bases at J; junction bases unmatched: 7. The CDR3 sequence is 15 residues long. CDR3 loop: CASSHRDRAYNEQFF. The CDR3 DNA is TGTGCCAGCTCCCACCGGGACAGGGCCTACAATGAGCAGTTCTTC.

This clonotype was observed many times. CDR3 nucleotide sequence: TGTGCCAGCAGTGAATTCTTGAGCACAGATACGCAGTATTTT. Protein: CASSEFLSTDTQYF. This rearrangement joins TRBV25-1 to TRBJ2-3; D unclear. V was pared by 1 base and J by 0 bases, with 5 bases between. The V gene's germline CDR1 is MGHDK and CDR2 SYGVNS. The CDR3 spans 14 residues.

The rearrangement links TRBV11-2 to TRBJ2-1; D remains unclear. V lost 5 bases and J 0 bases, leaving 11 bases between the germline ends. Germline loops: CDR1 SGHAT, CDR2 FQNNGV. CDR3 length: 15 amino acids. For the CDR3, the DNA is TGTGCCAGCAGCCCCTTTTTAAGCTCCTACAATGAGCAGTTCTTC. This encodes CASSPFLSSYNEQFF.

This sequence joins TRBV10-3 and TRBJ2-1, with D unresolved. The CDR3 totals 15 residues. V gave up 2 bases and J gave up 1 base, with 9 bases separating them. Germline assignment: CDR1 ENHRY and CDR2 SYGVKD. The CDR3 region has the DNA TGTGCCATCAGTGAGCGGTCTTCTTCCTACAATGAGCAGTTCTTC. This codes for CAISERSSSYNEQFF.

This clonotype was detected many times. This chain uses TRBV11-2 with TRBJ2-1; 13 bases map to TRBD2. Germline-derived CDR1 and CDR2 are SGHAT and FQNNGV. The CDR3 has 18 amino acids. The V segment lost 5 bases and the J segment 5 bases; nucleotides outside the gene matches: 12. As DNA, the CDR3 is TGTGCCAGCAGCCCCCCCTTCGGACTAGCGGGGGCCCACAATGAGCAGTTCTTC. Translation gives CASSPPFGLAGAHNEQFF.

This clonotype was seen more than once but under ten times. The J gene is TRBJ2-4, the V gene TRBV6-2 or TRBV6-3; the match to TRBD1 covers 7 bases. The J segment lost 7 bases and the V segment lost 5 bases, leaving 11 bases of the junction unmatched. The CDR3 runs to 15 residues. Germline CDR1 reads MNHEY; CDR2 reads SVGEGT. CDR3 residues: CASSPVTGYFNIQYF. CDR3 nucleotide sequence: TGTGCCAGCAGTCCCGTGACAGGGTACTTTAACATTCAGTACTTC.

The DNA for the CDR3 is TGTGCCAGCAGCCCCGGGACACAGAACTACGAGCAGTACTTC. This encodes CASSPGTQNYEQYF. The chain recombines TRBV13 with TRBJ2-7, with TRBD1 as a possible D gene (6 bases). Germline values: CDR1 PRHDT, CDR2 FYEKMQ (reference sequence). The CDR3 loop spans 14 amino acids. V lost 5 bases to trimming and J lost 3 bases, with 14 bases between them. Looking up the rest from reference TRBV13 and TRBJ2-7 gives the full variable domain: AAGVIQSPRHLIKEKRETATLKCYPIPRHDTVYWYQQGPGQDPQFLISFYEKMQSDKGSIPDRFSAQQFSDYHSELNMSSLELGDSALYFCASSPGTQNYEQYFGPGTRLTVT.

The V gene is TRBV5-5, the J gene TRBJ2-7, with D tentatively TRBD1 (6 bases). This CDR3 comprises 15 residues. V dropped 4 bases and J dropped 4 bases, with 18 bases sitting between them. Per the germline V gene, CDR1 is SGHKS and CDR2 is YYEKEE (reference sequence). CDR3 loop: CASSRERDTEYEQYF. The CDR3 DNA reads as TGTGCCAGCAGCAGGGAGAGGGACACAGAATACGAGCAGTACTTC.

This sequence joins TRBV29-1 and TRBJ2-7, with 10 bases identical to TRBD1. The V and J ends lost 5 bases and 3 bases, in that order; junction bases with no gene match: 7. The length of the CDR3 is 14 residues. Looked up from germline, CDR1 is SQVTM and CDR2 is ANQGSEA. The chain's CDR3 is CSVSTGGGGYEQYF. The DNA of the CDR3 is TGCAGCGTTTCGACAGGGGGCGGAGGCTACGAGCAGTACTTC.

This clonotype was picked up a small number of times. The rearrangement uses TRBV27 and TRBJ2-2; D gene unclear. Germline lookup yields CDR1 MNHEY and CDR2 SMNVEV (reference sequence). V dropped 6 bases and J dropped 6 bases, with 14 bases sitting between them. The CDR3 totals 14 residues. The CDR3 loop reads CASSAILGSGELFF. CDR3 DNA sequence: TGTGCCAGCAGCGCGATCCTGGGGTCCGGGGAGCTGTTTTTT.

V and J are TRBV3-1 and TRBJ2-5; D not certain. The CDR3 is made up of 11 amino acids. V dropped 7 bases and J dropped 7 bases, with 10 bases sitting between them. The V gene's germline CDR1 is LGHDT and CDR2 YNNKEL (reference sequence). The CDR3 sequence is CASISRGTQYF. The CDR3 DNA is TGTGCCAGCATCTCCCGCGGGACCCAGTACTTC.

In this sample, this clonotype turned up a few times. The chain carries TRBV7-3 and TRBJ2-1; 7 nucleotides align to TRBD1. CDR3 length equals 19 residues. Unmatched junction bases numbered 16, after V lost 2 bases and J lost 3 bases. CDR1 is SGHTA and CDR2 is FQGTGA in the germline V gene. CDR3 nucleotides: TGTGCCAGCAGCTTACGCCCCCCGGTAGGGGGCTCCTTCTACAATGAGCAGTTCTTC. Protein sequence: CASSLRPPVGGSFYNEQFF. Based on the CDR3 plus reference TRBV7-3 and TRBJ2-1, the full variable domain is GAGVSQTPSNKVTEKGKYVELRCDPISGHTALYWYRQSLGQGPEFLIYFQGTGAADDSGLPNDRFFAVRPEGSVSTLKIQRTERGDSAVYLCASSLRPPVGGSFYNEQFFGPGTRLTVL.

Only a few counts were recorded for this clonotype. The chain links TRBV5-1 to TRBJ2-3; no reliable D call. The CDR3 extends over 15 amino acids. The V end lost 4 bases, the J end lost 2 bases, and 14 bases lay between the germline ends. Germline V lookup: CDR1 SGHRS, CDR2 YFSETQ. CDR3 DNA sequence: TGCGCCAGCAGCCCAGGTGGGCGAGACACAGATACGCAGTATTTT. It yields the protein CASSPGGRDTDTQYF.